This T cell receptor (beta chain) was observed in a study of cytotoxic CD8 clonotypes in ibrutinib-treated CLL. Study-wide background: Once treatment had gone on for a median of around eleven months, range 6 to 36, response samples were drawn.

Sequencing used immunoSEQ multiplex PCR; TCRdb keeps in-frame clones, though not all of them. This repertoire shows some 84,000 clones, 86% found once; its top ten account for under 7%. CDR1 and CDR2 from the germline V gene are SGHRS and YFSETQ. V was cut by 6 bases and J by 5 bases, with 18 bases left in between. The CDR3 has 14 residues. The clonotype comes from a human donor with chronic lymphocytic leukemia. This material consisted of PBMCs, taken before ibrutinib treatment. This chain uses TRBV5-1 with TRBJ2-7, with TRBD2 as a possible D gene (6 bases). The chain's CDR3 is CASTFDWSGDEQYF. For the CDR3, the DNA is TGCGCCAGCACCTTTGACTGGTCGGGGGACGAGCAGTACTTC. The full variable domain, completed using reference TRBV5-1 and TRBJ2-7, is KAGVTQTPRYLIKTRGQQVTLSCSPISGHRSVSWYQQTPGQGLQFLFEYFSETQRNKGNFPGRFSGRQFSNSRSEMNVSTLELGDSALYLCASTFDWSGDEQYFGPGTRLTVT.